This T cell receptor (beta chain) was sequenced for a study of blood T cell repertoires in COVID-19. Across the whole study: COVID-19 samples from acute and convalescent phases originated in the United States, Italy and Spain. T cells, B-cell-depleted T cells, or PBMCs provided the cDNA or gDNA that served as material.

This clone was counted a few times. In the original workflow: Quantification of nucleated cells was approximated via reference gene primer amplification. Assay used: immunoSEQ multiplex PCR; TCRdb lists only in-frame clones, some missing. Clone size and the V and J calls come from that table; the DNA yielded D and trimming. This table has about 170,000 clones, 85% appearing once. Looked up from germline, CDR1 is SGHNT and CDR2 is YYREEE (reference sequence). The CDR3 covers 19 residues. V was pared by 3 bases and J by 0 bases, with 12 bases of the junction left unmatched. The specimen was peripheral blood. The genes are TRBV5-4 and TRBJ2-6; 7 nucleotides line up with TRBD1. This clonotype originated in a human donor with acute or convalescent COVID-19. The donor label of this sample is uncertain. The CDR3 nucleotides read TGTGCCAGCAGCTCGGACCGGGACAGAATTAGCTCTGGGGCCAACGTCCTGACTTTC. Its translation: CASSSDRDRISSGANVLTF.